These 20 T cell receptor beta chains came from one sample sequenced in a study of spatial heterogeneity in lung cancer. TCRdb re-derived calls from the 5' RACE reads in MiXCR, one entry per CDR3 protein. This table has around 89,000 distinct CDR3 sequences, roughly 12% appearing once. Indicated time point: sample taken at primary tumor resection. Sequences were derived from PBMCs, sampled at surgery. These receptors all come from a male donor with early-stage non-small cell lung cancer.

This clonotype has only a few counts. This chain joins TRBV29-1 and TRBJ2-4; 7 bases are shared with TRBD1. J was trimmed by 4 bases and V by 7 bases; bases with no gene match: 4. The CDR3 length is 12 residues. CDR1 and CDR2 (germline): SQVTM, ANQGSEA. In DNA form, the CDR3 reads TGCAGCGCGAGGGACAGTAAAAACATTCAGTACTTC. It is translated as CSARDSKNIQYF.

In this sample, this clonotype turned up a few times. This chain links TRBV12-5 with TRBJ2-3; D may match TRBD1 or TRBD2 (5 bases each). Germline V CDR1 and CDR2: LGHNT, FRNRAP. The V end lost 6 bases, the J end lost 3 bases, and 10 bases lay between the germline ends. The CDR3 loop spans 13 amino acids. CDR3 amino acids: CASGPEGTDTQYF. The CDR3 DNA sequence: TGTGCTAGTGGCCCAGAGGGGACAGATACGCAGTATTTT.

This clonotype was counted ten times or more. The chain joins TRBV7-9 to TRBJ2-1; unclear D gene. Trimming pared 4 bases from V and 3 bases from J, leaving 10 bases between. CDR3 length: 14 residues. In germline, CDR1 is SEHNR, CDR2 FQNEAQ (reference sequence). As DNA, the CDR3 is TGTGCCAGCAGCTCAGCGCAAGTCTACAATGAGCAGTTCTTC. Translating gives CASSSAQVYNEQFF.

This clonotype showed up just a few times. J is TRBJ1-4 and V is TRBV7-2, with 8 bases fitting TRBD1. Germline CDR1 reads SGHTA; CDR2 reads FQGNSA. CDR3 length: 14 residues. After removal of 6 bases from V and 7 bases from J, the junction contained 7 bases not matched to a gene. CDR3 nucleotide sequence: TGTGCCAGCAGTTATCAGGGGGCGGGTGAAAAACTGTTTTTT. Translating it yields CASSYQGAGEKLFF.

This clonotype came up many times. This chain connects TRBV9 to TRBJ2-2; 7 positions agree with TRBD1. CDR3 length: 16 residues. The germline gives CDR1 SGDLS, CDR2 YYNGEE. Trimming cost V 4 bases and J 0 bases; bases outside gene matches: 6. CDR3 in amino acids: CASSKGASPNTGELFF. The CDR3 nucleotides are TGTGCCAGCAGCAAGGGGGCCTCCCCGAACACCGGGGAGCTGTTTTTT.

DNA of the CDR3: TGTGCCAGCAGCCCCCGTGGCCCGTCCGGGTACTATGGCTACACCTTC. This sequence encodes CASSPRGPSGYYGYTF. The rearrangement uses TRBV7-2 and TRBJ1-2; D is unclear. The length of the CDR3 is 16 residues. Trimming took 5 bases from V and 3 from J, leaving 19 bases between them. Germline assignment: CDR1 SGHTA and CDR2 FQGNSA.

The sample holds many counts of this clonotype. The J gene is TRBJ1-5, the V gene TRBV7-3; 7 bases map to TRBD1. The V segment lost 1 base and the J segment 2 bases; nucleotides outside the gene matches: 11. Germline loops: CDR1 SGHTA, CDR2 FQGTGA. The CDR3 totals 18 residues. The chain's CDR3 is CASSLIGGQLDGNQPQHF. The CDR3 region has the DNA TGTGCCAGCAGCTTAATTGGGGGACAGCTGGACGGCAATCAGCCCCAGCATTTT.

There are a few counts of this clonotype. V and J are TRBV29-1 and TRBJ2-5; no firm D call. V was pared by 7 bases and J by 4 bases, with 7 bases between. Germline CDR1 SQVTM, CDR2 ANQGSEA. CDR3 size: 10 residues. CDR3: CSAETETQYF. The CDR3, as DNA: TGCAGCGCCGAAACAGAGACCCAGTACTTC. The entire variable domain, with the rest obtained from reference TRBV29-1 and TRBJ2-5, is as follows: SAVISQKPSRDICQRGTSLTIQCQVDSQVTMMFWYRQQPGQSLTLIATANQGSEATYESGFVIDKFPISRPNLTFSTLTVSNMSPEDSSIYLCSAETETQYFGPGTRLLVL.

This clonotype was detected ten times or more. V gene TRBV6-2 or TRBV6-3 combines with J gene TRBJ2-1; D call uncertain. CDR1 and CDR2 (germline): MNHEY, SVGEGT. CDR3 size: 13 residues. The V gene lost 7 bases and the J gene lost 6 bases, with 13 bases spanning the gap. CDR3 in DNA: TGTGCCAGCAATGCCGTGCATGGCAATGAGCAGTTCTTC. Its protein is CASNAVHGNEQFF.

The CDR3 DNA reads as TGTGCCAGCAGCTTAGTGGGCAGGGGTCACAATGAGCAGTTCTTC. This translates into CASSLVGRGHNEQFF. J is TRBJ2-1 and V is TRBV7-9; TRBD1 might be the D (6 bases). The CDR3 consists of 15 residues. Per the germline V gene, CDR1 is SEHNR and CDR2 is FQNEAQ (reference sequence). V lost 1 base and J lost 5, with 12 bases in between.

This clonotype was counted between two and nine times. The rearrangement links TRBV19 to TRBJ1-1; D might be TRBD1 (5 bases). The V gene's germline CDR1 is LNHDA and CDR2 SQIVND (reference sequence). The CDR3 has 12 residues. Trimming cost V 3 bases and J 11 bases, with 13 bases left between them. CDR3 protein: CASSIPPGLAFF. The CDR3 coding sequence is TGTGCCAGTAGTATCCCCCCAGGGTTGGCTTTCTTT.

CDR3 amino acids: CASSLDLGRSSYNEQFF. The CDR3 DNA reads TGCGCCAGCAGCTTGGACCTGGGGCGGAGCTCCTACAATGAGCAGTTCTTC. The chain employs TRBV5-1 and TRBJ2-1; D may be TRBD1 (5 bases). Germline loops: CDR1 SGHRS, CDR2 YFSETQ. V shed 0 bases and J shed 0 bases, with 13 bases lying between them. The CDR3 consists of 17 residues.

The chain has TRBV29-1 and TRBJ2-2; possibly TRBD1 or TRBD2 for D (5 bases each). V lost 7 bases, J lost 0 bases, and 12 bases lay in between. CDR1 is SQVTM and CDR2 is ANQGSEA in the germline V gene. The CDR3 has 14 amino acids. CDR3 sequence reads: CSAGTPTNTGELFF. In DNA, the CDR3 is TGCAGCGCCGGGACGCCTACGAACACCGGGGAGCTGTTTTTT.

This clonotype has ten or more counts. The chain has TRBV20-1 and TRBJ2-3; 9 nucleotides match TRBD1. Germline V lookup: CDR1 DFQATT, CDR2 SNEGSKA (reference sequence). The V and J ends lost 3 bases and 4 bases, in that order; junction bases with no gene match: 2. The CDR3 extends over 13 amino acids. This chain's CDR3 is CSARDRGSDTQYF. CDR3 DNA: TGCAGTGCTAGGGACAGGGGCTCAGATACGCAGTATTTT.

This clonotype was detected only a few times. The chain has TRBV6-2 or TRBV6-3 and TRBJ1-5; TRBD1 might be the D (6 bases). Germline CDR1 and CDR2: MNHEY and SVGEGT. There are 14 residues in the CDR3. V was clipped by 6 bases and J by 6 bases, with 15 bases between them. The CDR3 sequence: CASRTTGLRQPQHF. The CDR3 DNA follows: TGTGCCAGCAGAACAACAGGGTTACGTCAGCCCCAGCATTTT.

Worth noting for this clonotype: A read error is possible here, since a much larger clone lies one base away. V is TRBV29-1 and J is TRBJ1-2; D remains unclear. Germline V CDR1 and CDR2: SQVTM, ANQGSEA. This CDR3 is built from 14 residues. The CDR3 nucleotides read TGCAGCGTTGGGGATGGGCAGCCCCCGCGTGGCTTCACCTTC. This encodes CSVGDGQPPRGFTF.

In its sample, this clonotype was seen a few times. V usage is TRBV5-1 and J usage is TRBJ1-4; D call uncertain. V gave up 3 bases and J gave up 2 bases, with 11 bases separating them. There are 15 residues in the CDR3. Germline V gives CDR1 SGHRS, CDR2 YFSETQ. The CDR3 protein is CASSSWFGTNEKLFF. As DNA, the CDR3 is TGCGCCAGCAGCTCCTGGTTTGGGACTAATGAAAAACTGTTTTTT.

The table lists this clonotype with a few counts. The V gene is TRBV12-3 or TRBV12-4, the J gene TRBJ2-3; no clear D gene. Trimming left V 5 bases short and J 0 bases short, with 9 bases between. CDR3 length: 14 residues. CDR3 DNA sequence: TGTGCCAGCAGTAAAGGACCGAGCACAGATACGCAGTATTTT. The encoded protein is CASSKGPSTDTQYF.

As concerns this clonotype: An end of the junction does not agree with germline; a read error may underlie this. This chain links TRBV28 with TRBJ1-1; D call uncertain. Germline V CDR1 and CDR2: MDHEN, SYDVKM. There are 13 residues in the CDR3. CDR3 residues: CASSRDQNAEAFF. The CDR3, as DNA: TGTGCCAGCAGTCGAGACCAGAACGCTGAAGCTTTCTTT.

V and J are TRBV10-1 and TRBJ2-3; possibly TRBD2 for D (6 bases). Germline V gene lookup returns CDR1 WNHNN and CDR2 SYGVQD (reference sequence). The CDR3 loop spans 15 amino acids. The V and J ends lost 0 bases and 1 base respectively, with 8 bases between them. CDR3 DNA sequence: TGCGCCAGCAGTGAGTCTGGGACTGGCACAGATACGCAGTATTTT. Protein sequence: CASSESGTGTDTQYF.